The entry that follows covers one TCR beta chain sequence. Its antigen is unidentified. Each CDR3 protein is one row after TCRdb ran MiXCR on the reads. In the table there are hundreds of thousands of distinct CDR3 sequences, roughly a third of which are singletons. Trimming removed 0 bases at V and 10 bases at J, with 18 bases between. Per germline, CDR1 DFQATT and CDR2 SNEGSKA (reference sequence). The CDR3 totals 14 residues. This entry is derived from a study of T cell repertoires in cytomegalovirus infection. Study context: Indicated by public TCR beta signatures were CMV infection and matching HLA type.

Overall study findings and caveats: Dominating the ex vivo response were TCR beta clonotypes that were CMV-specific and HLA-C-restricted. Summed public TCR beta family frequency identified CMV carriers bearing the relevant HLA.

The chain recombines TRBV20-1 with TRBJ1-1, with D uncertain. The sequenced material came from PBMCs. The clonotype originates from a human donor in good health (CMV status not recorded). Some clones in this sample may be carry-over from other donors' samples. The CDR3 protein is CSARDMAAASGAFF. The DNA for the CDR3 is TGCAGTGCTAGAGACATGGCGGCAGCGTCGGGAGCTTTCTTT.